This T cell receptor beta chain was retrieved from a study of cytomegalovirus exposure and HLA in healthy donors. Germline V gene lookup returns CDR1 ENHRY and CDR2 SYGVKD. The CDR3 spans 11 residues. Germline trimming cut 6 bases from V and 7 bases from J; bases unmatched to any gene: 3. Only in-frame clones appear in the TCRdb table, and some are missing; sequencing was by immunoSEQ multiplex PCR. This repertoire shows about 160,000 clones, roughly 86% found once; its top ten account for about 9.3%. Source material: PBMCs. V and J are TRBV10-3 and TRBJ2-7; TRBD1 matches 7 bases. This clonotype originated in a woman under 30 in good health and CMV-seropositive. Here the CDR3 DNA reads TGTGCCATCAGAGACAGGGAAGAGCAGTACTTC. Translation: CAIRDREEQYF.